The present entry profiles one T cell receptor beta chain with its context. Its antigen is still unknown. Qualities for individual bases were not recorded, and no much larger clone is one base off. RNA was extracted using the RNeasy kit, and roughly 0.45 to 1 microgram was reverse transcribed with random hexamers. TCR beta CDR3 regions were amplified with the immunoSEQ multiplex PCR assay covering 54 Vbeta and 13 Jbeta segments. PCR amplification bias was corrected using a synthetic template baseline for primer optimization and computational correction. Regarding the original processing steps: Only productive sequences were kept, with reads annotated to V, D and J genes according to IMGT and analyzed in immunoSEQ Analyzer. To calculate clonality, Shannon entropy was normalized by log2 of the number of productive unique sequences and then subtracted from one. For each patient and control, public and private clones were evaluated within the 100 most prevalent clones. Susac-specific clones were defined as absent from healthy and MS cohorts, 1052 published viral clones and other ImmuneACCESS disease sequences. In TCRdb, the public reads were trimmed at Q25 with fastp and aligned with MiXCR, with productive beta chains retained. Every entry covers one CDR3 protein and lists the most common genes and DNA from its rows. What appears here as the V and J calls and clone size reflects TCRdb's work, not the paper's. Across this sample there are 200,000 or so distinct CDR3 sequences, with roughly 92% seen only once. The top ten clonotypes cover about 0.13% of the sample.

CDR1 and CDR2 are drawn from the germline V gene: LGHNA, YNFKEQ. V drops 2 bases and J drops 4 bases, leaving 3 bases in between. The CDR3 measures 12 amino acids from cysteine to phenylalanine. Just the 36-base CDR3 DNA is kept, in frame starting at base 1. These data come from a study of CD8 T cells in Susac syndrome (dated by TCRdb to between 2018 and 2021). Concerning the study at large: Repertoire sequencing was used to test whether CD8+ T cell activation and differentiation in Susac syndrome was antigen driven. CD8+ T cell repertoire clonality was compared between 11 to 12 healthy donors, approximately 14 Susac syndrome patients and roughly 15 multiple sclerosis patients.

Peripheral blood CD8+ and CD4+ T cells from healthy donors, Susac syndrome patients and multiple sclerosis patients were profiled by high-throughput TCR beta sequencing. The multiple sclerosis controls were treatment-naive patients whose relapsing-remitting disease, either stable or active, fulfilled the revised McDonald criteria. Bulk CD8+ and CD4+ T cells were purified by magnetic negative isolation, whereas CD8+ TEMRA cells were enriched by FACS. Blood was collected in EDTA tubes and processed within 24 hours, with PBMCs isolated through density gradient centrifugation. PBMCs intended for TCR sequencing were cryopreserved in liquid nitrogen and thawed later in a water bath at 37 degrees C. The sorted or isolated CD4+, CD8+ and CD8+ TEMRA cells had a purity of 90% or higher. Overall study outcomes, separate from this receptor: The TCR sequencing and HLA analysis was acknowledged to have included a relatively small number of individuals.

Sequenced input: CD8+ T cells from PBMCs. This clonotype was obtained from a human donor with multiple sclerosis. The receptor chain draws on TRBV4-2 and TRBJ1-5; no D gene call is confident. The CDR3 amino acid sequence is: CASSQFNQPQHF. The DNA sequence is TGTGCCAGCAGCCAATTTAATCAGCCCCAGCATTTT.